This T cell receptor beta chain came from a study of blood T cells in healthy people across ages. General observations from the study: Researchers report that TCR beta diversity correlated strongly with naive T cell percentage. Both naive CD4+ cell counts and diversity were greater in long-lived donors than in aged donors.

Turning to this clonotype: Its specificity is not known.

A second PCR, run for about 6 to 12 cycles, used a sample-barcoded 5' primer plus a J-beta primer mix. Each cDNA molecule was tagged by a template-switch adaptor with 12 random nucleotides. TCRdb reanalysed the 5' RACE reads using MiXCR and keeps one entry per CDR3 protein. The sample shows around 620,000 distinct CDR3 sequences, 27% of them seen only once. Germline CDR1 reads PRHDT; CDR2 reads FYEKMQ (reference sequence). Trimming removed 0 bases from V and 0 bases from J, with 6 bases in between. The CDR3 covers 14 residues. Sequenced sample: blood. The chain couples TRBV13 to TRBJ2-7; D unclear. The receptor's source is a woman in her seventies in good health. The chain's CDR3 is CASSLGISSYEQYV. The DNA for the CDR3 is TGTGCCAGCAGCTTAGGGATAAGCTCCTACGAGCAGTACGTC.